This T cell receptor beta chain was captured in a study of long-term antiretroviral therapy in people with HIV. Per donor, at least one pre-ART and at least two post-ART PBMC samples were obtained. Participants who had HIV were, without exception, treated in the United States. Of note for this clone: Its antigen remains unknown.

At the survey level, the v3.0 immunoSEQ assay was run. Sequencing set out to capture about 40,000-55,000 T-cell genomes per sample. Assay used: immunoSEQ multiplex PCR; TCRdb lists only in-frame clones, some missing. The sample includes some 22,000 clones, around 86% of them seen just once. General study points: The study found that diversity rose after ART but stayed below transplant donor controls.

Germline V gene data show CDR1 as LNHNV and CDR2 as YYDKDF (reference sequence). Trimming shortened V by 0 bases and J by 3 bases, and 14 bases separated the two germline ends. This CDR3 is built from 16 residues. The source material was unsorted PBMCs, sampled 0.4 years after starting antiretroviral therapy. The V call is TRBV15, the J call TRBJ1-1; D remains ambiguous. The receptor comes from a man aged 45-65 years with HIV. This CDR3 reads CATSRESGAVDTEAFF. In DNA form, the CDR3 reads TGTGCCACCAGCAGAGAGAGCGGAGCAGTTGACACTGAAGCTTTCTTT. Looking up the rest from reference TRBV15 and TRBJ1-1 gives the full variable domain: DAMVIQNPRYQVTQFGKPVTLSCSQTLNHNVMYWYQQKSSQAPKLLFHYYDKDFNNEADTPDNFQSRRPNTSFCFLDIRSPGLGDTAMYLCATSRESGAVDTEAFFGQGTRLTVV.